The next 16 T cell receptor beta chains were all read from a single sample in a study of T cell repertoires in cytomegalovirus infection. TCRdb re-called the reads through MiXCR, storing one row per CDR3 protein. The profile covers around 750,000 distinct CDR3 sequences, with 32% appearing a single time and around 12% taken by the ten largest. Antigen specificity for these receptors is unknown. The starting material was cultured CD8+ T cells from PBMCs, obtained from culture after CMV antigen stimulation. The receptors come from a human donor in good health (CMV status not recorded). Some clones in this sample may be carry-over from other donors' samples.

This clonotype was counted many times. The rearrangement links TRBV7-2 to TRBJ2-1, with 12 bases fitting TRBD1. V dropped 5 bases and J dropped 8; count of bases not matched to a gene: 10. This CDR3 contains 16 residues. Germline-derived CDR1 and CDR2 are SGHTA and FQGNSA. The CDR3 DNA reads TGTGCCAGCAGCGGCCCGGGACAGGGGGCCGGGTATGAGCAGTTCTTC. It yields the protein CASSGPGQGAGYEQFF.

J is TRBJ2-5 and V is TRBV28; D may match TRBD1 or TRBD2 (5 bases each). The CDR3 is made up of 16 amino acids. Germline loops: CDR1 MDHEN, CDR2 SYDVKM. The V and J ends lost 1 base and 5 bases respectively, with 17 bases between them. CDR3 sequence (DNA): TGTGCCAGCAGTTTATCCCCCCCCCGGGACGAGGAGACCCAGTACTTC. It yields the protein CASSLSPPRDEETQYF. The variable domain in full, with the rest retrieved from reference TRBV28 and TRBJ2-5, is DVKVTQSSRYLVKRTGEKVFLECVQDMDHENMFWYRQDPGLGLRLIYFSYDVKMKEKGDIPEGYSVSREKKERFSLILESASTNQTSMYLCASSLSPPRDEETQYFGPGTRLLVL.

This clonotype was picked up many times. DNA for the CDR3: TGTGCCAGCAGCTTAGAGGTCAGGGATGAGCAGTTCTTC. This gives the protein CASSLEVRDEQFF. The chain couples TRBV7-2 to TRBJ2-1, with a tentative D call TRBD1 (5 bases). CDR1 and CDR2 from the germline V gene are SGHTA and FQGNSA. V lost 1 base and J 8 bases, leaving 9 bases between the germline ends. The CDR3 sequence is 13 residues long.

The chain is built from TRBV6-2 or TRBV6-3 and TRBJ2-2; 14 bases map to TRBD2. Germline lookup yields CDR1 MNHEY and CDR2 SVGEGT. The CDR3 runs 18 residues. V shed 5 bases and J 0 bases; nucleotides not matched to a gene: 5. Here the CDR3 reads CASSPGTSGGTNTGELFF. The CDR3 nucleotides are TGTGCCAGCAGTCCCGGGACTAGCGGGGGAACGAACACCGGGGAGCTGTTTTTT.

The chain recombines TRBV19 with TRBJ2-1, with D unclear. The CDR3 runs 15 residues. Trimming shortened V by 3 bases and J by 8 bases, and 17 bases separated the two germline ends. In germline, CDR1 is LNHDA, CDR2 SQIVND (reference sequence). CDR3 protein: CASSIWSQTPDEQFF. The CDR3 DNA is TGTGCCAGTAGTATTTGGTCCCAAACGCCCGATGAGCAGTTCTTC.

This clonotype is a singleton in its sample. The junction and the germline gene differ at one end; a read error may be behind it. V and J are TRBV7-9 and TRBJ2-1; the match to TRBD2 covers 8 bases. From germline, CDR1 is SEHNR and CDR2 FQNEAQ (reference sequence). The CDR3 extends over 12 amino acids. CDR3 protein: CANSPPEVLAGF. For the CDR3, the DNA is TGTGCCAACAGCCCTCCGGAGGTCCTAGCGGGCTTC.

This clonotype was seen more than once but under ten times. This sequence joins TRBV28 and TRBJ2-5, with 9 nucleotides matching TRBD1. Germline loops: CDR1 MDHEN, CDR2 SYDVKM. The CDR3 extends over 15 amino acids. V gave up 5 bases and J gave up 5 bases; unmatched junction bases: 9. CDR3 in DNA: TGTGCCAGCAGTCCGATACAGGGGGCTGGGGAGACCCAGTACTTC. The encoded protein is CASSPIQGAGETQYF.

The chain couples TRBV20-1 to TRBJ1-5; TRBD1 agrees at 10 bases. Trimming removed 3 bases from V and 0 bases from J; junction bases left unmatched: 26. CDR3 length: 23 residues. Germline CDR1 reads DFQATT; CDR2 reads SNEGSKA (reference sequence). CDR3 amino acids: CSASTGTGVVWGQWGFSNQPQHF. The CDR3 coding sequence is TGCAGTGCTAGTACCGGGACAGGGGTTGTATGGGGTCAGTGGGGCTTTAGCAATCAGCCCCAGCATTTT.

This chain links TRBV2 with TRBJ1-2, with 8 bases identical to TRBD1. The CDR3 spans 13 residues. Germline values: CDR1 SNHLY, CDR2 FYNNEI. V was clipped by 4 bases and J by 6 bases; unmatched bases: 4. The CDR3 region is CASSGRQGNGYTF. The CDR3 DNA reads as TGTGCCAGCAGTGGCCGACAGGGGAATGGCTACACCTTC.

The chain has TRBV29-1 and TRBJ1-1; 8 positions agree with TRBD1. V dropped 4 bases and J dropped 6; count of bases not matched to a gene: 4. The CDR3 is made up of 12 amino acids. Germline-derived CDR1 and CDR2 are SQVTM and ANQGSEA. The DNA of the CDR3 is TGCAGCGTTGCCCAGGGGGCGTCTGAAGCTTTCTTT. This gives the protein CSVAQGASEAFF.

The V and J genes are TRBV19 and TRBJ2-5; 7 bases map to TRBD1. The CDR3 spans 14 residues. Germline V lookup: CDR1 LNHDA, CDR2 SQIVND (reference sequence). With 3 bases clipped from V and 4 bases from J, the junction kept 5 bases outside the gene matches. For the CDR3, the DNA is TGTGCCAGTAGTATGGCAGGGGGAAGAGAGACCCAGTACTTC. It translates to CASSMAGGRETQYF.

The chain joins TRBV27 to TRBJ2-5, with D possibly being TRBD2 (5 bases). CDR1 and CDR2 (germline): MNHEY, SMNVEV (reference sequence). V shed 4 bases and J shed 5 bases, with 17 bases lying between them. The CDR3 is 15 amino acids. This CDR3 reads CASSSPEGRRETQYF. The CDR3 DNA is TGTGCCAGCAGTTCCCCAGAGGGTCGGAGGGAGACCCAGTACTTC.

The genes are TRBV15 and TRBJ1-6; 8 bases fit TRBD1. This CDR3 region has 17 residues. Trimming cost V 3 bases and J 9 bases; bases outside gene matches: 13. In germline, CDR1 is LNHNV, CDR2 YYDKDF (reference sequence). CDR3 coding DNA: TGTGCCACCAGCAGTGTAGCACAGGGGGAATCTTTTTCACCCCTCCACTTT. Amino acid sequence: CATSSVAQGESFSPLHF.

The chain links TRBV3-1 to TRBJ2-7, with TRBD2 matching over 16 bases. This CDR3 spans 16 amino acids. V trimming: 7 bases; J trimming: 0 bases; junction bases outside the gene matches: 3. Germline CDR1 and CDR2: LGHDT and YNNKEL (reference sequence). This CDR3 is CASKGTSGGASYEQYF. The CDR3 DNA sequence: TGTGCCAGCAAGGGGACTAGCGGGGGGGCCTCCTACGAGCAGTACTTC.

The chain uses TRBV2 and TRBJ2-7; D possibly corresponds to TRBD1 (6 bases). The CDR3 is made up of 14 amino acids. Germline-derived CDR1 and CDR2 are SNHLY and FYNNEI. V lost 7 bases, J lost 3 bases, and 16 bases lay in between. CDR3 bases: TGTGCCAGCACCCCATGGGACACGGTCTACGAGCAGTACTTC. This gives the protein CASTPWDTVYEQYF.

The chain uses TRBV7-6 and TRBJ1-2; D perhaps matches TRBD1 (6 bases). The V gene lost 4 bases and the J gene lost 4 bases, with 19 bases spanning the gap. Germline CDR1 is SGHVS and CDR2 is FNYEAQ. The CDR3 sequence is 16 residues long. CDR3 amino acids: CASSYHRQEKGYGYTF. CDR3 coding DNA: TGTGCCAGCAGCTACCACCGACAGGAGAAAGGCTATGGCTACACCTTC.